This T cell receptor (beta chain) was profiled in a study of blood T cell repertoires in COVID-19. The overall study: Samples taken during acute and convalescent COVID-19 were collected in the United States, Italy and Spain. T cells, B-cell-depleted T cells, or PBMCs provided the cDNA or gDNA that served as material.

In the original processing: Reference gene primer amplification gave nucleated cell count estimates. Assay: immunoSEQ multiplex PCR; the TCRdb copy retains only in-frame clones and omits some. V, J and clone size derive from that table, while D and trimming were established from the DNA sequence. Of more than 200,000 clones in the sample, 75% to 85% were seen once. The V gene's germline CDR1 is SEHNR and CDR2 FQNEAQ (reference sequence). The trim removed 4 bases at V and 3 bases at J, leaving 2 bases unmatched. This CDR3 spans 15 amino acids. This receptor was identified in a woman aged 40 to 50 who had recovered from COVID-19. Source material: peripheral blood. V and J are TRBV7-9 and TRBJ2-1; 11 bases fit TRBD2. The CDR3: CASSSTSGGYNEQFF. The CDR3 coding sequence is TGTGCCAGCAGCTCCACTAGCGGGGGCTACAATGAGCAGTTCTTC.